The 17 T cell receptor beta chains below all came from one sample that was sequenced in a study of blood T cell repertoires in COVID-19. Profiled with immunoSEQ multiplex PCR; TCRdb holds only in-frame clones, not every one. Here the sample spans roughly 330,000 clones, around 87% being singletons. Sample: PBMCs or T cells enriched from blood (not recorded which). These receptors all come from a woman between 25 and 40 years old who had recovered from COVID-19.

This sequence joins TRBV19 and TRBJ2-3; 7 bases agree with TRBD1. Unmatched junction bases numbered 6, after V lost 6 bases and J lost 0 bases. This CDR3 is built from 15 residues. The germline gives CDR1 LNHDA, CDR2 SQIVND (reference sequence). The CDR3: CASSPGTASTDTQYF. The CDR3 DNA is TGTGCCAGTAGCCCCGGGACAGCAAGCACAGATACGCAGTATTTT.

The rearrangement links TRBV5-1 to TRBJ1-1, with 7 bases fitting TRBD1. CDR3 length: 15 residues. With 2 bases clipped from V and 5 bases from J, the junction kept 9 bases outside the gene matches. Per germline, CDR1 SGHRS and CDR2 YFSETQ. The DNA for the CDR3 is TGCGCCAGCAGCTTCGGGACAGCCGTGGAAACTGAAGCTTTCTTT. It encodes CASSFGTAVETEAFF.

The chain combines TRBV19 with TRBJ1-1, with D uncertain. Trimming took 5 bases from V and 11 from J, leaving 21 bases between them. CDR3 length: 14 residues. The germline CDR1 and CDR2 sequences are LNHDA and SQIVND (reference sequence). The CDR3: CASSFDWRPGRAFF. DNA for the CDR3: TGTGCCAGTAGTTTCGACTGGCGGCCGGGTCGGGCTTTCTTT.

The chain combines TRBV7-9 with TRBJ1-4; no reliable D call. This CDR3 region has 15 residues. With 0 bases removed from V and 10 bases from J, the gap between germline ends came to 15 bases. The germline V gene encodes CDR1 SEHNR and CDR2 FQNEAQ (reference sequence). The CDR3 sequence: CASSLAYPGDGKLFF. The CDR3 region has the DNA TGTGCCAGCAGCTTAGCATACCCGGGAGATGGAAAACTGTTTTTT.

The rearrangement links TRBV27 to TRBJ2-2; tentative D call: TRBD1 (6 bases). This CDR3 is built from 16 residues. The V end lost 7 bases, the J end lost 1 base, and 16 bases lay between the germline ends. Looked up from germline, CDR1 is MNHEY and CDR2 is SMNVEV (reference sequence). CDR3 loop: CASTHIPGQNTGELFF. In DNA, the CDR3 is TGTGCCAGCACCCACATCCCGGGACAGAACACCGGGGAGCTGTTTTTT.

This chain uses TRBV4-2 with TRBJ2-3; TRBD1 aligns across 12 bases. The CDR3 loop spans 17 amino acids. The junction had 6 bases not matched to a gene; V was cut back by 1 base and J by 4 bases. Germline CDR1 LGHNA, CDR2 YNFKEQ. CDR3 bases: TGTGCCAGCAGCCAAGTAGGGACAGGGGGCGCATCAGATACGCAGTATTTT. It yields the protein CASSQVGTGGASDTQYF.

This chain joins TRBV18 and TRBJ2-3; 7 nucleotides line up with TRBD2. With V trimmed by 9 bases and J by 5 bases, 11 bases remained unmatched. The CDR3 loop spans 14 amino acids. CDR1 is KGHSH, CDR2 LQKENI, per germline. As DNA, the CDR3 is TGTGCCAGTCTCCCCTCGGGGGGAGGAGATACGCAGTATTTT. As protein: CASLPSGGGDTQYF.

In DNA, the CDR3 is TGTGCCAGCAGTTTTCGCCGGGAGGGTCGGGGCTACACCTTC. Translation: CASSFRREGRGYTF. J is TRBJ1-2 and V is TRBV6-5; D gene uncertain. This CDR3 spans 14 amino acids. From germline, CDR1 is MNHEY and CDR2 SVGAGI. Trimming shortened V by 4 bases and J by 8 bases, and 17 bases separated the two germline ends.

V and J are TRBV10-1 and TRBJ1-1; no firm D call. The CDR3 is made up of 16 amino acids. With 0 bases removed from V and 4 bases from J, the gap between germline ends came to 15 bases. Looked up from germline, CDR1 is WNHNN and CDR2 is SYGVQD (reference sequence). The CDR3 bases are TGCGCCAGCAGTGAGTCGAGGGATGGTTGGAGCACTGAAGCTTTCTTT. It specifies CASSESRDGWSTEAFF.

This chain uses TRBV19 with TRBJ1-5; D possibly corresponds to TRBD1 (5 bases). The CDR3 contains 15 residues. Germline CDR1 and CDR2: LNHDA and SQIVND (reference sequence). V shed 3 bases and J shed 2 bases, with 11 bases lying between them. The CDR3 sequence is CASSISGEGNQPQHF. CDR3 nucleotides: TGTGCCAGTAGTATCTCGGGGGAAGGCAATCAGCCCCAGCATTTT.

The chain recombines TRBV27 with TRBJ2-1, with 9 bases that match TRBD2. J was trimmed by 4 bases and V by 6 bases; bases with no gene match: 13. The length of the CDR3 is 17 residues. The germline gives CDR1 MNHEY, CDR2 SMNVEV (reference sequence). DNA of the CDR3: TGTGCCAGCAGCCGGACCCGGGGGCGGGGGGGGTACAATGAGCAGTTCTTC. Translation: CASSRTRGRGGYNEQFF.

The gene calls are TRBV6-5 and TRBJ2-2; tentatively, D is TRBD1 (6 bases). Germline values: CDR1 MNHEY, CDR2 SVGAGI. V was cut by 6 bases and J by 1 base, with 9 bases left in between. The CDR3 covers 14 residues. In DNA form, the CDR3 reads TGTGCCAGCAGGACACAGGGGAACACCGGGGAGCTGTTTTTT. Protein product: CASRTQGNTGELFF.

As DNA, the CDR3 is TGCGCCAGCAGTCAATCGGGACAGCTCACAGATACGCAGTATTTT. The encoded protein is CASSQSGQLTDTQYF. This sequence joins TRBV23-1 and TRBJ2-3; TRBD1 matches 7 bases. TRBV23-1 is known as an ORF, though its function is uncertain. V lost 0 bases, J lost 2 bases, and 2 bases stayed unmatched. This CDR3 has 15 amino acids.

The CDR3 loop reads CAISPNDRVNSPLHF. CDR3 DNA: TGTGCCATCAGTCCAAACGACAGGGTTAATTCACCCCTCCACTTT. The V gene is TRBV10-3, the J gene TRBJ1-6; 7 nucleotides match TRBD1. In germline, CDR1 is ENHRY, CDR2 SYGVKD. J gave up 6 bases and V 5 bases, and 7 bases lay outside the gene matches. The CDR3 length is 15 residues.

V is TRBV6-2 or TRBV6-3 and J is TRBJ1-2; D is ambiguous. CDR1 is MNHEY, CDR2 SVGEGT, per germline. The CDR3 totals 17 residues. V lost 2 bases and J 5 bases, leaving 21 bases between the germline ends. The CDR3 region is CASSYDRQESGLYGYTF. As DNA, the CDR3 is TGTGCCAGCAGTTACGACCGTCAGGAGAGCGGTCTATATGGCTACACCTTC.

This sequence joins TRBV4-1 and TRBJ1-5; 7 bases align to TRBD1. Germline V gene sequence: CDR1 MGHRA, CDR2 YSYEKL. This CDR3 has 15 amino acids. Unmatched junction bases numbered 5, after V lost 0 bases and J lost 6 bases. CDR3: CASSQDGAGGQPQHF. The CDR3 bases are TGCGCCAGCAGCCAAGATGGGGCAGGGGGTCAGCCCCAGCATTTT.

The chain couples TRBV28 to TRBJ2-5; 9 bases align to TRBD2. V lost 3 bases and J lost 4; bases outside the gene matches: 9. The CDR3 covers 16 residues. The germline gives CDR1 MDHEN, CDR2 SYDVKM. This chain's CDR3 is CASSFLSGGPGETQYF. CDR3 bases: TGTGCCAGCAGTTTCTTAAGCGGGGGGCCCGGAGAGACCCAGTACTTC.